The 15 T cell receptor beta chains listed next were all sequenced from one sample in a study of blood T cell repertoires in COVID-19. TCRdb's table, derived via immunoSEQ multiplex PCR, lists solely in-frame clones and lacks some. The sample lists roughly 360,000 clones, roughly four fifths occurring once. The source material was PBMCs or T cells enriched from blood (not recorded which). All receptors derive from a woman between 45 and 60 years old who had recovered from COVID-19.

The chain uses TRBV7-2 and TRBJ2-7; 13 nucleotides align to TRBD2. V trimming: 1 base; J trimming: 2 bases; junction bases outside the gene matches: 2. Germline loops: CDR1 SGHTA, CDR2 FQGNSA. The CDR3 contains 16 residues. The CDR3 is CASSLELAGGPYEQYF. The CDR3 bases are TGTGCCAGCAGCTTAGAACTAGCGGGAGGGCCCTACGAGCAGTACTTC.

The chain joins TRBV19 to TRBJ1-4; no clear D gene. The V gene lost 3 bases and the J gene lost 0 bases, with 8 bases spanning the gap. CDR3 length equals 15 residues. Germline V gene sequence: CDR1 LNHDA, CDR2 SQIVND (reference sequence). The CDR3 sequence is CASSMAGTTNEKLFF. In DNA form, the CDR3 reads TGTGCCAGTAGTATGGCCGGGACAACTAATGAAAAACTGTTTTTT.

Details on this clone: Its ends do not fully match the called genes, so a read error is possible. This chain links TRBV3-1 (or the pseudogene TRBV3-2) with TRBJ1-2; no firm D call. Germline V gene data show CDR1 as LGHDT and CDR2 as YNNKEL (reference sequence). This CDR3 comprises 16 residues. Here the CDR3 reads CASSQVGGSRDYGYTF. Here the CDR3 DNA reads TGTGCCAGCAGTCAAGTTGGAGGGTCCAGAGACTATGGCTACACCTTC.

This rearrangement joins TRBV6-5 to TRBJ2-5; D may be TRBD2 (5 bases). The CDR3 runs to 12 residues. V shed 5 bases and J shed 5 bases, with 9 bases lying between them. CDR1 and CDR2 from the germline V gene are MNHEY and SVGAGI. The CDR3 sequence is CASSRGVETQYF. As DNA, the CDR3 is TGTGCCAGCAGTCGGGGTGTGGAGACCCAGTACTTC.

This clone has just one count. The chain employs TRBV2 and TRBJ2-3; TRBD2 might be the D (6 bases). CDR1 and CDR2 from the germline V gene are SNHLY and FYNNEI. V lost 6 bases to trimming and J lost 2 bases, with 18 bases between them. This CDR3 is 16 amino acids long. Here the CDR3 DNA reads TGTGCCAGCAGATACACTAGCATCGAGTCCACAGATACGCAGTATTTT. Its protein is CASRYTSIESTDTQYF.

The chain recombines TRBV30 with TRBJ2-5; no definite D call. The last part of the DNA fits TRBJ2-7 better; the J call may be wrong. Germline V gene lookup returns CDR1 GTSNPN and CDR2 SVGIG (reference sequence). This CDR3 contains 13 residues. The DNA for the CDR3 is TGTGCCTGGAGTGCCGGGTCCGCCTACGAGCAGTACTTC. It specifies CAWSAGSAYEQYF.

This chain joins TRBV21-1 and TRBJ1-1; the table assigns TRBD1, which was not confirmed against the DNA. TRBV21-1 is assigned pseudogene status. This CDR3 has 19 amino acids. The CDR3 coding sequence is TGTGCCAGCAGCAAATTAGATCTTAACAGGGGCCCCGAACGGGGTGAAGCTTTCTTT. Residues: CASSKLDLNRGPERGEAFF.

This chain links TRBV2 with TRBJ2-3; D not resolved. V was cut by 7 bases and J by 2 bases, with 13 bases left in between. There are 14 residues in the CDR3. CDR1 and CDR2 from the germline V gene are SNHLY and FYNNEI. The CDR3 DNA reads as TGTGCCAGCATGCTTGGCCCTCACACAGATACGCAGTATTTT. It codes for CASMLGPHTDTQYF.

The chain carries TRBV10-3 and TRBJ1-1; maybe TRBD1 (5 bases). V was shortened by 6 bases and J by 5 bases, with 16 bases between the two germline ends. Germline-derived CDR1 and CDR2 are ENHRY and SYGVKD. The CDR3 is made up of 14 amino acids. The CDR3 coding sequence is TGTGCCATCAGCTTGGGACCCGGGGGAACTGAAGCTTTCTTT. It translates to CAISLGPGGTEAFF.

In this sample, this clone turned up a few times. CDR3 sequence (DNA): TGTGCCAGCAGCGCAGGCGGGGAAGAGACCCAGTACTTC. This gives the protein CASSAGGEETQYF. V and J are TRBV7-3 and TRBJ2-5, with D maybe TRBD2 (6 bases). Trimming shortened V by 5 bases and J by 3 bases, and 10 bases separated the two germline ends. This CDR3 has 13 amino acids. Germline lookup yields CDR1 SGHTA and CDR2 FQGTGA.

The chain carries TRBV27 and TRBJ1-4; no definite D call. Germline CDR1 and CDR2: MNHEY and SMNVEV (reference sequence). The germline V and J ends were trimmed by 5 bases and 0 bases, with 10 bases remaining between them. CDR3 length: 15 amino acids. The CDR3 DNA is TGTGCCAGCAGTCATAGACAACCAACTAATGAAAAACTGTTTTTT. This gives the protein CASSHRQPTNEKLFF.

The rearrangement uses TRBV6-2 or TRBV6-3 and TRBJ2-5; possibly TRBD2 for D (6 bases). The ends were cut back, 5 bases at V and 1 base at J, with 11 bases in the middle. The CDR3 runs to 14 residues. Germline V gene lookup returns CDR1 MNHEY and CDR2 SVGEGT. The CDR3 spells CASSLALPQETQYF. The CDR3 DNA reads as TGTGCCAGCAGTCTAGCGCTACCCCAAGAGACCCAGTACTTC.

In its sample, this clone was seen a few times. The chain recombines TRBV6-4 with TRBJ1-4; no definite D call. V was clipped by 7 bases and J by 1 base, with 28 bases between them. This CDR3 contains 20 residues. Germline V gives CDR1 MRHNA, CDR2 SNTAGT. The CDR3 loop is CASTATKVAQLCGTNEKLFF. CDR3 DNA sequence: TGTGCCAGCACCGCCACAAAGGTGGCGCAATTATGCGGAACTAATGAAAAACTGTTTTTT.

The chain carries TRBV7-8 and TRBJ1-2, with 7 bases aligning to TRBD1. Per the germline V gene, CDR1 is SGHVS and CDR2 is FQNEAQ. The CDR3 length is 16 residues. V gave up 2 bases and J gave up 4 bases; unmatched junction bases: 10. The CDR3: CASSLTPQGTGYGYTF. The DNA of the CDR3 is TGTGCCAGCAGCTTAACCCCACAGGGGACTGGCTATGGCTACACCTTC.

This chain uses TRBV5-1 with TRBJ2-7; 7 bases align to TRBD2. Looked up from germline, CDR1 is SGHRS and CDR2 is YFSETQ. CDR3 length: 11 residues. J gave up 6 bases and V 9 bases, and 6 bases lay outside the gene matches. The CDR3 is CATRGDGEQYF. In DNA, the CDR3 is TGCGCCACCCGGGGGGACGGCGAGCAGTACTTC.